The entry below gives a single T cell receptor beta chain sequence along with its context. The data originate from a study of cytomegalovirus exposure and HLA in healthy donors. This PCR relied on a set of 60 Vbeta primers and 13 Jbeta primers. Assay: immunoSEQ multiplex PCR; the TCRdb copy retains only in-frame clones and omits some. The data show around 150,000 clones, 70% to 85% seen once. Germline trimming cut 0 bases from V and 6 bases from J; bases unmatched to any gene: 7. The CDR3 is 16 residues long. Germline V gene sequence: CDR1 MNHNS, CDR2 SASEGT. This sequence joins TRBV6-1 and TRBJ2-5; 10 nucleotides agree with TRBD2. The source material was PBMCs. The sequence derives from a man aged 50 to 59 in good health and CMV-seropositive. This CDR3 is CASSEALAGDVKTQYF. In DNA, the CDR3 is TGTGCCAGCAGTGAAGCTCTAGCGGGAGATGTAAAGACCCAGTACTTC.